This T cell receptor beta chain was sequenced for a study of siplizumab effects on memory and regulatory T cells. General study findings and limits: The authors mapped only a minor fraction of alloreactive clones to unstimulated subsets.

Clones were sequenced by immunoSEQ multiplex PCR, and TCRdb holds only the in-frame ones, with some missing. The table includes some 75,000 clones, 90% to 95% detected once. The CDR3 loop spans 16 amino acids. Germline V gene data show CDR1 as SGHNT and CDR2 as YYREEE (reference sequence). About this clone: As yet, its antigen is unknown. The germline gene is not matched at one end of the junction; a read error may be the cause.

The V call is TRBV5-4, the J call TRBJ1-1; D not certain. The receptor comes from a human donor in good health. Input material: CD8+ T cells sorted from blood. The CDR3, as DNA: TGCGCCAGCAGCCAAGACGTAGGACGGATGAACACTGAAGCTTTCTTT. Translating gives CASSQDVGRMNTEAFF.